This passage covers 24 T cell receptor beta chains from one sample sequenced in a study of T cell responses to AZD1222 COVID-19 vaccine. TCRdb's copy holds only in-frame clones and misses some; the assay was immunoSEQ multiplex PCR. The table has 97,000 or so clones, over 75% seen once. This material consisted of peripheral blood, taken on day 0 of AZD1222 vaccination. These receptors were taken from an adult in good health.

V gene TRBV6-1 combines with J gene TRBJ2-1; 8 bases are a match to TRBD2. Germline V gives CDR1 MNHNS, CDR2 SASEGT. The V gene end was trimmed by 3 bases and the J gene end by 6 bases; junction bases not matched to a gene: 13. The CDR3 extends over 17 amino acids. This chain's CDR3 is CASSETLAGSNFNEQFF. DNA for the CDR3: TGTGCCAGCAGTGAGACCTTAGCGGGATCAAATTTCAATGAGCAGTTCTTC.

The chain employs TRBV4-3 and TRBJ2-3, with TRBD2 identical over 13 bases. The CDR3 runs to 16 residues. The ends lost 4 bases at V and 5 bases at J; junction bases unmatched: 6. CDR1 and CDR2 from the germline V gene are LGHNA and YSLEER. CDR3 amino acids: CASSPQLAGGVDTQYF. The DNA for the CDR3 is TGCGCCAGCAGCCCCCAACTAGCGGGAGGGGTAGATACGCAGTATTTT.

This chain connects TRBV10-3 to TRBJ2-3; D is ambiguous. V was clipped by 8 bases and J by 4 bases, with 10 bases between them. Germline V lookup: CDR1 ENHRY, CDR2 SYGVKD. The CDR3 is made up of 12 amino acids. CDR3 DNA sequence: TGTGCCATCTCTGGAGTAGCAGATACGCAGTATTTT. It translates to CAISGVADTQYF.

This clone was recorded only once. The chain links TRBV5-1 to TRBJ2-5; possibly TRBD2 for D (6 bases). The CDR3 runs 15 residues. Trimming stripped 0 bases from V and 5 bases from J, with 14 bases between. Germline CDR1 is SGHRS and CDR2 is YFSETQ. The CDR3 sequence is CASSLEAGRGETQYF. The CDR3 DNA is TGCGCCAGCAGCTTGGAAGCCGGGAGAGGTGAGACCCAGTACTTC.

This chain uses TRBV27 with TRBJ2-3; D not resolved. Trimming pared 4 bases from V and 2 bases from J, leaving 13 bases between. The CDR3 sequence is 15 residues long. CDR1 and CDR2 from the germline V gene are MNHEY and SMNVEV (reference sequence). The CDR3 DNA is TGTGCCAGCAGTTCGTATAAGGAGTTCACAGATACGCAGTATTTT. This sequence encodes CASSSYKEFTDTQYF.

V usage is TRBV10-3 and J usage is TRBJ2-2, with a possible D match to TRBD2 (5 bases). The CDR3 contains 14 residues. Trimming removed 0 bases from V and 7 bases from J, with 9 bases in between. In germline, CDR1 is ENHRY, CDR2 SYGVKD. The CDR3 loop reads CAISESIGVGELFF. CDR3 nucleotide sequence: TGTGCCATCAGTGAGTCAATCGGGGTCGGGGAGCTGTTTTTT.

V gene TRBV9 combines with J gene TRBJ2-1, with D possibly being TRBD1 (5 bases). This CDR3 has 15 amino acids. Looked up from germline, CDR1 is SGDLS and CDR2 is YYNGEE. The V and J ends lost 0 bases and 0 bases respectively, with 7 bases between them. The CDR3 sequence is CASSVAGPSYNEQFF. The CDR3 DNA reads TGTGCCAGCAGCGTAGCAGGGCCCTCCTACAATGAGCAGTTCTTC. Using reference TRBV9 and TRBJ2-1 for the parts outside the CDR3, the full variable domain is DSGVTQTPKHLITATGQRVTLRCSPRSGDLSVYWYQQSLDQGLQFLIQYYNGEERAKGNILERFSAQQFPDLHSELNLSSLELGDSALYFCASSVAGPSYNEQFFGPGTRLTVL.

CDR3 DNA sequence: TGTGCCAGCAGCCCCCAGCATGGGGGTGCAGATACGCAGTATTTT. Protein: CASSPQHGGADTQYF. The chain recombines TRBV7-3 with TRBJ2-3; D is perhaps TRBD1 or TRBD2 (5 bases each). This CDR3 comprises 15 residues. V was trimmed by 5 bases and J by 4 bases, leaving 16 bases between them. Germline CDR1 is SGHTA and CDR2 is FQGTGA.

The chain links TRBV12-2 to TRBJ1-1; TRBD1, as called in the table, went unchecked against the DNA. TRBV12-2 is a known pseudogene. The CDR3 sequence is 15 residues long. This chain's CDR3 is CASRLWNRADTEAFF. CDR3 DNA: TGTGCAAGTCGCTTATGGAACAGGGCAGACACTGAAGCTTTCTTT.

The CDR3 nucleotides read TGTGCCAGCAGCGTAGCTATGGCGGGAGGGGCAGATACGCAGTATTTT. This codes for CASSVAMAGGADTQYF. The chain carries TRBV9 and TRBJ2-3; the match to TRBD2 covers 9 bases. Per germline, CDR1 SGDLS and CDR2 YYNGEE. The length of the CDR3 is 16 residues. Trimming at V came to 0 bases and at J to 4 bases, leaving 6 bases not matched to a gene.

CDR3 DNA sequence: TGTGCCAGCAGCCCCGGGGGAAGCTCCTACAATGAGCAGTTCTTC. Protein sequence: CASSPGGSSYNEQFF. The rearrangement links TRBV9 to TRBJ2-1; possibly TRBD2 for D (6 bases). Germline assignment: CDR1 SGDLS and CDR2 YYNGEE. The CDR3 runs to 15 residues. V was pared by 4 bases and J by 0 bases, with 11 bases between.

V is TRBV27 and J is TRBJ1-2, with a possible D match to TRBD1 (6 bases). Germline CDR1 and CDR2: MNHEY and SMNVEV (reference sequence). The ends were cut back, 9 bases at V and 8 bases at J, with 13 bases in the middle. This CDR3 is built from 11 residues. For the CDR3, the DNA is TGTGCCAGTAGGAGGGGGGAAGGCTACACCTTC. This translates into CASRRGEGYTF.

The chain joins TRBV19 to TRBJ2-3; possibly TRBD1 for D (5 bases). The V end lost 8 bases, the J end lost 4 bases, and 16 bases lay between the germline ends. The CDR3 has 14 amino acids. Germline V gene lookup returns CDR1 LNHDA and CDR2 SQIVND (reference sequence). The CDR3 coding sequence is TGTGCCAGTTCTCCAGGGCCCAACTCAGATACGCAGTATTTT. This gives the protein CASSPGPNSDTQYF.

This clone was seen just once. This chain uses TRBV7-2 with TRBJ1-1; unclear D gene. This CDR3 has 13 amino acids. The V and J ends lost 5 bases and 2 bases respectively, with 9 bases between them. Germline CDR1 is SGHTA and CDR2 is FQGNSA. This chain's CDR3 is CASSIQSNTEAFF. DNA for the CDR3: TGTGCCAGCAGCATTCAGAGTAACACTGAAGCTTTCTTT.

The V gene is TRBV19, the J gene TRBJ1-1; possible D gene TRBD1, 5 bases. This CDR3 comprises 15 residues. The germline V gene has CDR1 LNHDA and CDR2 SQIVND (reference sequence). V was trimmed by 5 bases and J by 6 bases, leaving 19 bases between them. CDR3: CASSLGRQGGAEAFF. The CDR3 region has the DNA TGTGCCAGTAGTCTCGGGAGGCAGGGTGGGGCTGAAGCTTTCTTT.

The rearrangement joins TRBV5-5 to TRBJ2-1; D call uncertain. Between the trimmed V and J ends, which lost 4 bases and 4 bases, there was a span of 9 bases. The germline gives CDR1 SGHKS, CDR2 YYEKEE (reference sequence). This CDR3 is 13 amino acids long. The CDR3 reads CASSVGPYNEQFF. CDR3 nucleotides: TGTGCCAGCAGCGTGGGTCCTTACAATGAGCAGTTCTTC.

The gene calls are TRBV18 and TRBJ1-3; 7 nucleotides line up with TRBD1. This CDR3 comprises 16 residues. Germline-derived CDR1 and CDR2 are KGHSH and LQKENI. Trimming removed 5 bases from V and 3 bases from J; junction bases left unmatched: 10. The CDR3 coding sequence is TGTGCCAGCTCAGCCCGGGACAGAAGCCTTGGAAACACCATATATTTT. It yields the protein CASSARDRSLGNTIYF.

The rearrangement uses TRBV4-1 and TRBJ2-7; 8 nucleotides agree with TRBD2. The CDR3 covers 16 residues. CDR1 and CDR2 (germline): MGHRA, YSYEKL. The V and J ends lost 1 base and 2 bases, in that order; junction bases with no gene match: 7. The CDR3 nucleotides read TGCGCCAGCAGCCAAGGCGAACGCGGGAGGCCCTACGAGCAGTACTTC. It translates to CASSQGERGRPYEQYF.

The V and J genes are TRBV7-3 and TRBJ2-3; the D is unclear. V dropped 6 bases and J dropped 0 bases, with 7 bases sitting between them. Germline CDR1 reads SGHTA; CDR2 reads FQGTGA. The CDR3 has 13 residues. The CDR3 sequence: CASRSTSTDTQYF. In DNA form, the CDR3 reads TGTGCCAGCAGGTCTACTAGCACAGATACGCAGTATTTT.

The V and J genes are TRBV19 and TRBJ1-5, with D perhaps matching TRBD1 (6 bases). The CDR3 is 14 amino acids. V shed 4 bases and J shed 5 bases, with 12 bases lying between them. Germline V lookup: CDR1 LNHDA, CDR2 SQIVND (reference sequence). The CDR3 DNA is TGTGCCAGTAGTACGGACAGTTCCGATCAGCCCCAGCATTTT. Translating it yields CASSTDSSDQPQHF.

This clone was recorded once. This chain connects TRBV7-2 to TRBJ1-2; the D gene is possibly TRBD1 (6 bases). Germline CDR1 reads SGHTA; CDR2 reads FQGNSA. This CDR3 is 15 amino acids long. The V end lost 1 base, the J end lost 0 bases, and 9 bases lay between the germline ends. The DNA for the CDR3 is TGTGCCAGCAGCTTAGACAGGGCCGCTAACTATGGCTACACCTTC. Protein product: CASSLDRAANYGYTF.

The chain recombines TRBV5-6 with TRBJ1-1; D is possibly TRBD1 (6 bases). Germline CDR1 SGHDT, CDR2 YYEEEE. This CDR3 region has 14 residues. Trimming pared 4 bases from V and 3 bases from J, leaving 13 bases between. CDR3 region: CASSPLGGDTEAFF. The CDR3, as DNA: TGTGCCAGCAGCCCTTTAGGGGGTGACACTGAAGCTTTCTTT.

J is TRBJ1-5 and V is TRBV19, with D possibly matching TRBD1 (5 bases). The V gene lost 3 bases and the J gene lost 7 bases, with 19 bases spanning the gap. This CDR3 has 16 residues. CDR1 is LNHDA, CDR2 SQIVND, per germline (reference sequence). CDR3 loop: CASSIPLMGLGQPQHF. In DNA, the CDR3 is TGTGCCAGTAGTATCCCCCTTATGGGACTGGGCCAGCCCCAGCATTTT.

The rearrangement links TRBV29-1 to TRBJ2-1, with TRBD1 identical over 7 bases. CDR1 SQVTM and CDR2 ANQGSEA come from the germline V gene. V shed 6 bases and J 3 bases; nucleotides not matched to a gene: 8. The CDR3 covers 14 residues. The CDR3 reads CSVQGQTYYNEQFF. In nucleotides, the CDR3 is TGCAGCGTCCAGGGACAGACCTACTACAATGAGCAGTTCTTC.